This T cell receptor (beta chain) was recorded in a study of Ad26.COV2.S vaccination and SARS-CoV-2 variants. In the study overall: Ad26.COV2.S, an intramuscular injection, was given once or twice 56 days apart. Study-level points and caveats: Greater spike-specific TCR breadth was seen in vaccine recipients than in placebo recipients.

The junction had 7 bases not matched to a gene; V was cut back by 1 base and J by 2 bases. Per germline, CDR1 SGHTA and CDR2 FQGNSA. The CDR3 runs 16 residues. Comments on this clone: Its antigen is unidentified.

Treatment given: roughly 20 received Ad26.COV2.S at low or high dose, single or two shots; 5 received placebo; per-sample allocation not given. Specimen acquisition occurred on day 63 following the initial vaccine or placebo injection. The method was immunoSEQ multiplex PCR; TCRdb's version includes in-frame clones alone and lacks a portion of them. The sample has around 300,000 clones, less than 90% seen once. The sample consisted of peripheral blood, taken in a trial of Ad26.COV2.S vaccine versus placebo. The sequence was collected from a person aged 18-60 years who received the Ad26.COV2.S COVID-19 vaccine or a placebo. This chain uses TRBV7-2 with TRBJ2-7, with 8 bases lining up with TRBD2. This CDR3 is CASSLDGAGVAYEQYF. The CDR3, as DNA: TGTGCCAGCAGCTTAGATGGAGCGGGAGTCGCCTACGAGCAGTACTTC.